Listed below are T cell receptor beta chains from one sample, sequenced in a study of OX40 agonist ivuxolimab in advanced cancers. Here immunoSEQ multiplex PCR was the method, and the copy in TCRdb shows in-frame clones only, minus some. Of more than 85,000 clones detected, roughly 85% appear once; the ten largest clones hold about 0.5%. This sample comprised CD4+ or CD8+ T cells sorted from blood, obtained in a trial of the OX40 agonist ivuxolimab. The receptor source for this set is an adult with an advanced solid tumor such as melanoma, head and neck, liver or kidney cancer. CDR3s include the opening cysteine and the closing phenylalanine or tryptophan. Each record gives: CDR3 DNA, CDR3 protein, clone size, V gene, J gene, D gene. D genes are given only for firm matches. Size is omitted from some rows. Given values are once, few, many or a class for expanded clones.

CDR3 DNA: TGTGCCAGCAGCTTGTCAGGGTTTCAGGACACAGATACGCAGTATTTT
CDR3 protein: CASSLSGFQDTDTQYF
clone size: .
V gene: TRBV5-8
J gene: TRBJ2-3
D gene: .

CDR3 DNA: TGTGCCAGCAGCTTTGGGACAGGTTCTCCTCCTGGTGGCTACACCTTC
CDR3 protein: CASSFGTGSPPGGYTF
clone size: .
V gene: TRBV5-5
J gene: TRBJ1-2
D gene: TRBD1

CDR3 DNA: TGTGCCACCAGCAGAGTGTGGACAGGGAACACCGGGGAGCTGTTTTTT
CDR3 protein: CATSRVWTGNTGELFF
clone size: .
V gene: TRBV15
J gene: TRBJ2-2
D gene: TRBD1

CDR3 DNA: TGCGCCAGCAGCCCCGAGGCCAAAAACATTCAGTACTTC
CDR3 protein: CASSPEAKNIQYF
clone size: .
V gene: TRBV5-1
J gene: TRBJ2-4
D gene: .

CDR3 DNA: TGTGCCAGCAGCTTAGCCAGGGGGGTAAGCAATCAGCCCCAGCATTTT
CDR3 protein: CASSLARGVSNQPQHF
clone size: .
V gene: TRBV7-3
J gene: TRBJ1-5
D gene: TRBD1

CDR3 DNA: TGTGCCAGCAGACAGGGGGGAACTGGTGGCTACACCTTC
CDR3 protein: CASRQGGTGGYTF
clone size: .
V gene: TRBV7-6
J gene: TRBJ1-2
D gene: TRBD1

CDR3 DNA: TGTGCCAGCAGCCCCAGGGGGAAGGTGACAGAGTATGGCTACACCTTC
CDR3 protein: CASSPRGKVTEYGYTF
clone size: .
V gene: TRBV11-2
J gene: TRBJ1-2
D gene: TRBD1

CDR3 DNA: TGTGCTAGTGGTTTGGCCTCTAGCGGGGGGGTTCTAGATACGCAGTATTTT
CDR3 protein: CASGLASSGGVLDTQYF
clone size: once
V gene: TRBV12-5
J gene: TRBJ2-3
D gene: TRBD2

CDR3 DNA: TGTGCCAGCAGCTCTTACAGGGGAAGGGACACTGAAGCTTTCTTT
CDR3 protein: CASSSYRGRDTEAFF
clone size: .
V gene: TRBV11-2
J gene: TRBJ1-1
D gene: TRBD1

CDR3 DNA: TGTGCCACCAGCAGAGGGCCGGGACAGACTAATGAAAAACTGTTTTTT
CDR3 protein: CATSRGPGQTNEKLFF
clone size: .
V gene: TRBV15
J gene: TRBJ1-4
D gene: TRBD1

CDR3 DNA: TGTGCCAGCGTTCAGGGGTTAATCCCTGGGGCCAACGTCCTGACTTTC
CDR3 protein: CASVQGLIPGANVLTF
clone size: few
V gene: TRBV2
J gene: TRBJ2-6
D gene: .

CDR3 DNA: TGTGCCAGCAGCCACTGGGACAGGACTAACTATGGCTACACCTTC
CDR3 protein: CASSHWDRTNYGYTF
clone size: .
V gene: TRBV7-2
J gene: TRBJ1-2
D gene: TRBD1

CDR3 DNA: TGTGCCAGCAGTGGGGACAGCTACTCTGGAAACACCATATATTTT
CDR3 protein: CASSGDSYSGNTIYF
clone size: .
V gene: TRBV28
J gene: TRBJ1-3
D gene: TRBD1

CDR3 DNA: TGCGCCAGCAGCCACGATTTTCGGACAGGACCCAATCAGCCCCAGCATTTT
CDR3 protein: CASSHDFRTGPNQPQHF
clone size: .
V gene: TRBV4-1
J gene: TRBJ1-5
D gene: TRBD1

CDR3 DNA: TGTGCCAGCAGCACCCGGGACTCCTACGAGCAGTACTTC
CDR3 protein: CASSTRDSYEQYF
clone size: .
V gene: TRBV5-6
J gene: TRBJ2-7
D gene: .

CDR3 DNA: TGTGCCAGCAGCTTCGACAGGGGTGGCTACACCTTC
CDR3 protein: CASSFDRGGYTF
clone size: few
V gene: TRBV7-2
J gene: TRBJ1-2
D gene: TRBD1

CDR3 DNA: TGTGCCACCGGGGCCGTCTCTAATGAAAAACTGTTTTTT
CDR3 protein: CATGAVSNEKLFF
clone size: .
V gene: TRBV10-3
J gene: TRBJ1-4
D gene: .

CDR3 DNA: TGTGCCAGCAGTGGGGGGGGTCGGAATGGCTACACCTTC
CDR3 protein: CASSGGGRNGYTF
clone size: once
V gene: TRBV2
J gene: TRBJ1-2
D gene: .

CDR3 DNA: TGTGCCAGCAGCTTAAGGTCCGGGACAGCTAACTATGGCTACACCTTC
CDR3 protein: CASSLRSGTANYGYTF
clone size: .
V gene: TRBV7-8
J gene: TRBJ1-2
D gene: TRBD1

CDR3 DNA: TGTGCCTGCGGGCGGGGATCAGCAGTGGGTGAGCAGTTCTTC
CDR3 protein: CACGRGSAVGEQFF
clone size: .
V gene: TRBV2
J gene: TRBJ2-1
D gene: .

CDR3 DNA: TGTGCCAGCAGTTCTCCAGGGGGAGGGCAAGAGACCCAGTACTTC
CDR3 protein: CASSSPGGGQETQYF
clone size: .
V gene: TRBV6-6
J gene: TRBJ2-5
D gene: .

CDR3 DNA: TGTGCCAGTACTGACAGACGGACTGAAGCTTTCTTT
CDR3 protein: CASTDRRTEAFF
clone size: .
V gene: TRBV19
J gene: TRBJ1-1
D gene: .

CDR3 DNA: TGTGCCAGCAGTTTAGACAGGGTGGAGAACGAGCAGTACTTC
CDR3 protein: CASSLDRVENEQYF
clone size: .
V gene: TRBV7-8
J gene: TRBJ2-7
D gene: TRBD1

CDR3 DNA: TGTGCCAGTAGTACGTCTAGCGGGGGGCGTCAAGAGACCCAGTACTTC
CDR3 protein: CASSTSSGGRQETQYF
clone size: .
V gene: TRBV19
J gene: TRBJ2-5
D gene: TRBD2

CDR3 DNA: TGTGCCAGCAGCTACTGGGGGGGCGATTCTGAAGCTTTCTTT
CDR3 protein: CASSYWGGDSEAFF
clone size: .
V gene: TRBV7-9
J gene: TRBJ1-1
D gene: .

CDR3 DNA: TGTGCCAGAGACCGGGGGGGCACAGATACGCAGTATTTT
CDR3 protein: CARDRGGTDTQYF
clone size: .
V gene: TRBV25-1
J gene: TRBJ2-3
D gene: TRBD2

CDR3 DNA: TGCGCCAGCAGCTTGGGGAACATCGATGGTGGCTACACCTTC
CDR3 protein: CASSLGNIDGGYTF
clone size: few
V gene: TRBV5-1
J gene: TRBJ1-2
D gene: .

CDR3 DNA: TGTGCCAGCAGTTTAGGAGGAGTTTCGACGATGGAGCAGTACTTC
CDR3 protein: CASSLGGVSTMEQYF
clone size: .
V gene: TRBV28
J gene: TRBJ2-7
D gene: .

CDR3 DNA: TGCGCCAGCAGCCAAGATACAAGGAGAGTGCAAGCTTTCTTT
CDR3 protein: CASSQDTRRVQAFF
clone size: many
V gene: TRBV4-3
J gene: TRBJ1-1
D gene: .

CDR3 DNA: TGTGCCAGCAGCGTTCTGGGACAGTACAATCAGCCCCAGCATTTT
CDR3 protein: CASSVLGQYNQPQHF
clone size: .
V gene: TRBV9
J gene: TRBJ1-5
D gene: TRBD1

CDR3 DNA: TGTGCCAGCAGTTCTGCGCCGGTGACGAATAACTATGGCTACACCTTC
CDR3 protein: CASSSAPVTNNYGYTF
clone size: .
V gene: TRBV28
J gene: TRBJ1-2
D gene: .